The 19 T cell receptor beta chains below come from one sample, sequenced in a study of Graves' ophthalmopathy and Graves' hyperthyroidism. Beta-chain TCR CDR3 regions were amplified from RNA transcripts. The workflow started with a first-round RT-PCR run with HTBI primers and then moved on to a second-round multiplex PCR. TCRdb re-called the multiplex PCR reads with MiXCR, one entry per CDR3 protein. The profile shows a few hundred thousand distinct CDR3 sequences, 15% of them singletons. The sample was peripheral blood. These receptors came from a woman under 30 with stable Graves' hyperthyroidism.

This clonotype was seen only a few times. This chain links TRBV12-3 or TRBV12-4 with TRBJ2-7; TRBD2 is a possible D gene (6 bases). Deletions cut 3 bases from V and 5 bases from J, with 11 bases between. The CDR3 length is 13 residues. The CDR3 sequence is CASSLGGIDEQYF. The CDR3 nucleotides are TGTGCCAGCAGTTTGGGGGGTATTGACGAGCAGTACTTC.

This clonotype was counted ten times or more. This rearrangement joins TRBV11-2 to TRBJ1-2; 9 bases are shared with TRBD1. The V gene's germline CDR1 is SGHAT and CDR2 FQNNGV. Trimming took 5 bases from V and 4 from J; bases not matched to a gene: 14. The CDR3 covers 17 residues. This CDR3 reads CASSLQPGQGNGYGYTF. In DNA, the CDR3 is TGTGCCAGCAGCCTTCAACCGGGACAGGGTAACGGCTATGGCTACACCTTC.

The chain recombines TRBV4-1 with TRBJ2-7; 11 bases line up with TRBD2. The germline V gene encodes CDR1 MGHRA and CDR2 YSYEKL. Trimming removed 3 bases from V and 2 bases from J; junction bases left unmatched: 6. The length of the CDR3 is 16 residues. CDR3 amino acids: CASSQVTSGGPYEQYF. The CDR3 region has the DNA TGCGCCAGCAGCCAGGTTACTAGCGGGGGTCCCTACGAGCAGTACTTC.

This clonotype was counted many times. The rearrangement joins TRBV4-3 to TRBJ1-6, with D hard to call. In germline, CDR1 is LGHNA, CDR2 YSLEER. The CDR3 has 17 residues. V lost 0 bases and J 5 bases, leaving 14 bases between the germline ends. The CDR3, as DNA: TGCGCCAGCAGCCAAGAAAGGTCGTCAGGCAATAATTCACCCCTCCACTTT. This encodes CASSQERSSGNNSPLHF.

This clonotype showed up many times. The chain has TRBV27 and TRBJ1-6; 7 bases match TRBD1. Per germline, CDR1 MNHEY and CDR2 SMNVEV (reference sequence). The CDR3 has 14 residues. The V segment lost 10 bases and the J segment 6 bases; nucleotides outside the gene matches: 9. The CDR3 DNA reads as TGTGCCACCACCCCGGCAGGGGGTAATTCACCCCTCCACTTT. The encoded protein is CATTPAGGNSPLHF.

This clonotype appeared many times. The rearrangement links TRBV29-1 to TRBJ1-2; D unclear. The V end was cut by 0 bases, the J end by 8 bases, with 16 bases between. Germline V lookup: CDR1 SQVTM, CDR2 ANQGSEA. This CDR3 spans 14 amino acids. The CDR3 here is CSVEENGIGGGYTF. The DNA for the CDR3 is TGCAGCGTTGAAGAGAACGGGATCGGCGGCGGCTACACCTTC.

This clonotype was counted between two and nine times. The chain uses TRBV18 and TRBJ2-7; D is unresolved. With 2 bases removed from V and 1 base from J, the gap between germline ends came to 15 bases. CDR1 is KGHSH and CDR2 is LQKENI in the germline V gene. The length of the CDR3 is 16 residues. The CDR3 DNA follows: TGTGCCAGCTCACCAAATATCGCCAGCGAATCCTACGAGCAGTACTTC. Translated, it gives CASSPNIASESYEQYF. Based on the CDR3 plus reference TRBV18 and TRBJ2-7, the full variable domain is NAGVMQNPRHLVRRRGQEARLRCSPMKGHSHVYWYRQLPEEGLKFMVYLQKENIIDESGMPKERFSAEFPKEGPSILRIQQVVRGDSAAYFCASSPNIASESYEQYFGPGTRLTVT.

This clonotype was seen ten or more times. The chain is built from TRBV25-1 and TRBJ1-2; 7 positions match TRBD1. Germline V gene data show CDR1 as MGHDK and CDR2 as SYGVNS. CDR3 length: 13 amino acids. The trim removed 10 bases at V and 8 bases at J, leaving 13 bases unmatched. CDR3 bases: TGTGCCACCCACCCAGACAGGGCTGGCGGCTACACCTTC. This gives the protein CATHPDRAGGYTF.

This clonotype has ten or more counts. The chain is built from TRBV2 and TRBJ1-5; D is uncertain. The CDR3 spans 14 residues. V lost 7 bases and J lost 0, with 10 bases in between. CDR1 SNHLY and CDR2 FYNNEI come from the germline V gene. The CDR3 nucleotides are TGTGCCAGCAAAGAACAGATTAGCAATCAGCCCCAGCATTTT. This sequence encodes CASKEQISNQPQHF.

This clonotype was seen a few times. The J gene is TRBJ2-7, the V gene TRBV14; D remains unclear. Per the germline V gene, CDR1 is SGHDN and CDR2 is FVKESK. CDR3 length: 16 amino acids. V was cut by 4 bases and J by 0 bases, with 16 bases left in between. CDR3 sequence (DNA): TGTGCCAGCAGCCCCGGACGGCGTGGTGGCTCCTACGAGCAGTACTTC. Protein product: CASSPGRRGGSYEQYF.

As concerns this clonotype: A single base separates this from a much larger clone, so it may be a read error. The genes are TRBV27 and TRBJ1-5; TRBD1 aligns across 7 bases. V lost 7 bases and J lost 6; bases outside the gene matches: 9. The CDR3 spans 14 residues. The germline V gene encodes CDR1 MNHEY and CDR2 SMNVEV (reference sequence). The DNA for the CDR3 is TGTGCCAGCAATTCAGGGGGAGCGAGTCAGCCCCAGCATTTT. This gives the protein CASNSGGASQPQHF.

The chain carries TRBV6-1 and TRBJ1-5; possibly TRBD1 for D (6 bases). Trimming removed 6 bases at V and 6 bases at J, with 18 bases between. The length of the CDR3 is 15 residues. CDR1 and CDR2 (germline): MNHNS, SASEGT. CDR3 DNA sequence: TGTGCCAGCAGAAGACAGGAAGGGAGACCTCAGCCCCAGCATTTT. Protein: CASRRQEGRPQPQHF.

This rearrangement joins TRBV19 to TRBJ2-7; D call uncertain. Trimming stripped 2 bases from V and 5 bases from J, with 16 bases between. Germline V gene sequence: CDR1 LNHDA, CDR2 SQIVND (reference sequence). This CDR3 has 15 amino acids. The CDR3 bases are TGTGCCAGTAGTATATCGTGGGTAGGTTCAAACGAGCAGTACTTC. This sequence encodes CASSISWVGSNEQYF.

This sequence joins TRBV7-9 and TRBJ1-5; D call uncertain. CDR1 is SEHNR and CDR2 is FQNEAQ in the germline V gene (reference sequence). Trimming pared 0 bases from V and 7 bases from J, leaving 7 bases between. This CDR3 is built from 13 residues. DNA for the CDR3: TGTGCCAGCAGCTTAGCTCTGGGGCAGCCCCAGCATTTT. Its translation: CASSLALGQPQHF.

The table lists this clonotype with many counts. The CDR3 sequence is CASSRPPGYEQYF. In DNA form, the CDR3 reads TGTGCCAGCAGCCGCCCCCCAGGGTACGAGCAGTACTTC. The V and J genes are TRBV7-2 and TRBJ2-7; D may be TRBD1 (5 bases). Per the germline V gene, CDR1 is SGHTA and CDR2 is FQGNSA. V was clipped by 5 bases and J by 4 bases, with 12 bases between them. CDR3 length: 13 amino acids.

This clonotype appeared many times. This chain connects TRBV28 to TRBJ2-7; tentatively, D is TRBD1 (6 bases). CDR1 is MDHEN and CDR2 is SYDVKM in the germline V gene. This CDR3 spans 15 amino acids. V was pared by 2 bases and J by 4 bases, with 15 bases between. The CDR3 nucleotides read TGTGCCAGCAGTTTAGCAGGCAGAGGGGGTTACGAGCAGTACTTC. Translation: CASSLAGRGGYEQYF.

Many counts were recorded for this clonotype. The chain has TRBV7-8 and TRBJ1-2, with 7 bases fitting TRBD1. In germline, CDR1 is SGHVS, CDR2 FQNEAQ. The CDR3 is made up of 18 amino acids. Germline trimming cut 0 bases from V and 2 bases from J; bases unmatched to any gene: 12. The DNA of the CDR3 is TGTGCCAGCAGCTTAGCCGGGACAGCACCAGAGTCCAACTATGGCTACACCTTC. Its translation is CASSLAGTAPESNYGYTF.

This clonotype was observed many times. A read error may produce the germline difference seen at one junction end. CDR3 protein: CASSLEQGNIQYF. The CDR3 DNA reads TGTGCCAGCAGTTTAGAACAGGGCAACATTCAGTACTTC. The V call is TRBV7-8, the J call TRBJ2-4; D is perhaps TRBD1 (6 bases). Germline CDR1 reads SGHVS; CDR2 reads FQNEAQ. This CDR3 contains 13 residues.

Ten or more counts support this clonotype. This rearrangement joins TRBV5-1 to TRBJ1-2; 7 positions match TRBD1. The CDR3 totals 14 residues. From germline, CDR1 is SGHRS and CDR2 YFSETQ. The junction had 12 bases not matched to a gene; V was cut back by 7 bases and J by 6 bases. This chain's CDR3 is CASSIQGIANGYTF. CDR3 coding DNA: TGCGCCAGCTCTATACAGGGGATCGCCAATGGCTACACCTTC.